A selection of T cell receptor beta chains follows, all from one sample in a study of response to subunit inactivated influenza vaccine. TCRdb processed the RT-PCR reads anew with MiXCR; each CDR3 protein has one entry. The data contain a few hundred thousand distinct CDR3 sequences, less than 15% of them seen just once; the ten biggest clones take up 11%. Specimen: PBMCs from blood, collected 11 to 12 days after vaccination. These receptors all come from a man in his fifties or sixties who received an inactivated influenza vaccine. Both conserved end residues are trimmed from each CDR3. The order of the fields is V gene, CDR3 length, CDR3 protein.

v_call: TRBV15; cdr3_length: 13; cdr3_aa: ATSRRSPGANVLT
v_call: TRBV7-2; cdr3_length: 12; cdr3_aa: ASSLMGGSYEQY
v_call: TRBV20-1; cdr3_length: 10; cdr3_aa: SARRDNYEQY
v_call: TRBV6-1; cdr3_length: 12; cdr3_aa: ASRRQGSGNTIY
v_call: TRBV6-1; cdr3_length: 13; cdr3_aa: ASRNGQGAYNEQF
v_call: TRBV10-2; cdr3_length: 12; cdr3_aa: ASSESTRQETQY
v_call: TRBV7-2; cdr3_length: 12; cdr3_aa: ASSSYAGVTPLH
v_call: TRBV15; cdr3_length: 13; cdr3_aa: ATSSYPASNQPQH
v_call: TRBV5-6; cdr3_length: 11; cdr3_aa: ASSFIVESGLY
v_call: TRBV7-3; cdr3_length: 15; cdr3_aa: ASSLPTGTGSYNEQF
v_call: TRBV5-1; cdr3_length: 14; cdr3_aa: ASSLAPGQLSYEQY
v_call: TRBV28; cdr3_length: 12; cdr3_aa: ASSPQGSPETQY
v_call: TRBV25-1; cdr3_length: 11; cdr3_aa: ASSGYSTDTQY
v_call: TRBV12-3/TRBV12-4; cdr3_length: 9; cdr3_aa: ASSLRGEAF
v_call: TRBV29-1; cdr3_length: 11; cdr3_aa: SVTGPPQETQY
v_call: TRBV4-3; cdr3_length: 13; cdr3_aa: ASSQEWGGAGELF
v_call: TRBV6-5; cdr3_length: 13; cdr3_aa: ASSYTSGGGNEQF
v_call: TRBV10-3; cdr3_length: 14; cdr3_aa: AISEPAGGRRDEQF
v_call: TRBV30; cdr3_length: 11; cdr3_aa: AWSEAGFQPQH
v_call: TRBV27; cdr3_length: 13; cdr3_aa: ASSPGLADTDTQY
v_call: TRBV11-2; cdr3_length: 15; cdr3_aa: ASSLDLGRGRSGELF
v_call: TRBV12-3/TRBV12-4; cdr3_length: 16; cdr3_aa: ASSLRGLAGRFTDTQY
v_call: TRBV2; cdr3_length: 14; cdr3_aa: ASSEARSSGSDTQY
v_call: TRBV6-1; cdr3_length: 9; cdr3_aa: ASSEARIQY
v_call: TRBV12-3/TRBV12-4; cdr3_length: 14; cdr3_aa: ASSATQGMRPDTQY
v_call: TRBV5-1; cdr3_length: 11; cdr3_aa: ASTGDGPYEQY
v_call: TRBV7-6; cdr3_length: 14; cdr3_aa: ASSLTRDSSSYEQY
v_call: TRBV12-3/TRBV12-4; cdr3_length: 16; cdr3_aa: ASSSRIDSGRNSDTQY